Given below is one T cell receptor beta chain in context. No antigen is known for it. The data were taken from a study of OX40 agonist ivuxolimab in advanced cancers. About the research overall: Recorded diagnoses for dose-escalation patients were hepatocellular carcinoma, melanoma, renal cell or head and neck cancer. General study results and limits: Also showing low normalized T-cell clonal expansion were some of the nonresponders. Compared with CD4+, CD8+ T cells on average had more expanded clones.

Prior autoimmune disease or systemic immunosuppression barred patients. TCRdb's table, derived via immunoSEQ multiplex PCR, lists solely in-frame clones and lacks some. There are about 35,000 clones in the sample; about 92% occur only once, and 25% to 35% lies in the top ten. V lost 3 bases to trimming and J lost 4 bases, with 12 bases between them. Germline V CDR1 and CDR2: MDHEN, SYDVKM. This CDR3 is built from 15 residues. The TCR originated in an adult with an advanced solid tumor such as melanoma, head and neck, liver or kidney cancer. The chain uses TRBV28 and TRBJ2-2; D call uncertain. Sequenced here: CD4+ or CD8+ T cells sorted from blood, sampled in a trial of the OX40 agonist ivuxolimab. CDR3 region: CASSLQNAGTGELFF. Written as DNA, the CDR3 is TGTGCCAGCAGTTTGCAGAATGCAGGCACCGGGGAGCTGTTTTTT.